Listed below are T cell receptor beta chains from one sample, sequenced in a study of T-cell reconstitution after alpha-beta-depleted transplantation in children. TCRdb re-called the PCR reads with MiXCR, one entry per CDR3 protein. The repertoire has about 300,000 distinct CDR3 sequences, over 7% of them found once; the top ten carry 9.1%. Source: peripheral blood, taken 360 days after TCRalphabeta/CD19-depleted stem cell transplant. These TCRs come from a female patient between 2 and 15 years old who had a stem cell transplant for Fanconi anemia, so the T cells may come from the graft donor. The CDR3 runs from the conserved cysteine through the conserved F or W. The order of the fields is J gene, V gene, D gene, clone size, CDR3 protein, CDR3 DNA. D genes are given only for firm matches. A row's size may be missing; if present it is once, few, many or a size class.

>TRBJ1-5|TRBV24-1|NA|few
CATSGGSPESGEPQHF
TGTGCCACCAGCGGGGGGAGTCCTGAATCGGGAGAGCCCCAGCATTTT
>TRBJ2-7|TRBV4-1|TRBD2|NA
CASSQDSGRNYEQYF
TGCGCCAGCAGCCAAGATAGCGGGCGAAACTACGAGCAGTACTTC
>TRBJ2-1|TRBV9|TRBD2|many
CASSLIAGEHNEQFF
TGTGCCAGCAGCCTAATAGCGGGAGAGCACAATGAGCAGTTCTTC
>TRBJ2-3|TRBV11-2|NA|many
CASSYFPTDTQYF
TGTGCCAGCAGCTATTTCCCCACAGATACGCAGTATTTT
>TRBJ2-5|TRBV7-3|NA|many
CASSPEGQETQYF
TGTGCCAGCAGCCCCGAAGGGCAAGAGACCCAGTACTTC
>TRBJ2-1|TRBV20-1|NA|many
CSAPGPYNEQFF
TGCAGTGCTCCCGGGCCTTACAATGAGCAGTTCTTC
>TRBJ2-1|TRBV6-5|NA|many
CASTEASASLSSYNEQFF
TGTGCCAGCACCGAGGCCTCTGCAAGCCTCAGCTCCTACAATGAGCAGTTCTTC
>TRBJ1-1|TRBV12-3/TRBV12-4|TRBD1|many
CASSFQGEYTEAFF
TGTGCCAGCAGTTTCCAGGGGGAGTACACTGAAGCTTTCTTT
>TRBJ2-2|TRBV20-1|NA|many
CSARRQPSNTGELFF
TGCAGTGCTAGAAGGCAACCATCGAACACCGGGGAGCTGTTTTTT
>TRBJ1-2|TRBV28|TRBD1|many
CASSLIGRQGIYGYTF
TGTGCCAGCAGTTTAATCGGTAGACAGGGCATCTATGGCTACACCTTC
>TRBJ1-2|TRBV20-1|NA|medium-sized
CSAREGAGNHYGYTF
TGCAGTGCTAGAGAGGGGGCGGGGAACCACTATGGCTACACCTTC
>TRBJ1-2|TRBV12-3/TRBV12-4|TRBD1|many
CASSLSRQGRGYTF
TGTGCCAGCAGTCTAAGCCGACAGGGTCGAGGCTACACCTTC
>TRBJ2-1|TRBV7-6|TRBD2|many
CASSLLAGGSYNEQFF
TGTGCCAGCAGCTTACTAGCGGGAGGGTCCTACAATGAGCAGTTCTTC
>TRBJ1-4|TRBV7-2|TRBD1|NA
CASSSRQGSWEKLFF
TGTGCCAGCAGCAGTCGACAGGGGAGTTGGGAAAAACTGTTTTTT
>TRBJ1-2|TRBV3-1|NA|many
CASSRGHKYGYTF
TGTGCCAGCAGCCGCGGACACAAATATGGCTACACCTTC
>TRBJ2-7|TRBV9|NA|many
CASSVGGPYSYEQYF
TGTGCCAGCAGCGTAGGCGGACCGTACTCCTACGAGCAGTACTTC
>TRBJ2-1|TRBV7-9|NA|NA
CASSFTASPYNEQFF
TGTGCCAGCAGCTTTACAGCAAGTCCTTACAATGAGCAGTTCTTC
>TRBJ1-1|TRBV29-1|NA|many
CSVTQTGPSTEAFF
TGCAGCGTAACTCAAACAGGGCCCTCCACTGAAGCTTTCTTT
>TRBJ1-5|TRBV29-1|NA|NA
CSVVEGYNQPQHF
TGCAGCGTTGTTGAAGGATACAATCAGCCCCAGCATTTT
>TRBJ1-2|TRBV2|NA|NA
CASGARGSFYGYTF
TGTGCCAGCGGGGCGCGTGGGAGCTTCTATGGCTACACCTTC
>TRBJ1-2|TRBV5-8|NA|few
CASSSRDIELYGYTF
TGTGCCAGCAGCTCCCGGGACATCGAACTCTATGGCTACACCTTC
>TRBJ1-5|TRBV24-1|NA|few
CATSDFVEGQPQHF
TGTGCCACCAGTGATTTTGTGGAGGGTCAGCCCCAGCATTTT
>TRBJ2-3|TRBV11-2|NA|few
CASSLDNRPPWVTDTQYF
TGTGCCAGCAGCTTAGATAATCGGCCCCCATGGGTTACAGATACGCAGTATTTT
>TRBJ2-3|TRBV6-1|TRBD1|few
CASIRDRGSDTQYF
TGTGCCAGCATCCGGGACAGGGGATCGGATACGCAGTATTTT
>TRBJ2-1|TRBV18|TRBD1|many
CASSPPQGQGYNEQFF
TGTGCCAGCTCACCCCCTCAGGGACAGGGATACAATGAGCAGTTCTTC
>TRBJ2-5|TRBV6-2/TRBV6-3|NA|many
CASGTYQETQYF
TGTGCCAGCGGAACGTACCAAGAGACCCAGTACTTC
>TRBJ2-5|TRBV5-6|NA|NA
CASSLGMTEPGSYF
TGTGCCAGCAGCCTAGGAATGACCGAGCCCGGATCGTACTTC
>TRBJ2-5|TRBV18|NA|many
CASSPGEETQYF
TGTGCCAGCTCACCAGGGGAAGAGACCCAGTACTTC
>TRBJ2-3|TRBV15|NA|NA
CATSRIQGSDTQYF
TGTGCCACCAGCAGAATACAGGGATCGGATACGCAGTATTTT
>TRBJ1-1|TRBV3-1|NA|NA
CASSSEGGRAAFF
TGTGCCAGCAGCTCCGAGGGGGGGCGGGCTGCTTTCTTT
>TRBJ2-5|TRBV27|NA|many
CASSWTAYQETQYF
TGTGCCAGCAGTTGGACAGCATACCAAGAGACCCAGTACTTC
>TRBJ2-3|TRBV6-1|NA|few
CASSEILGASTDTQYF
TGTGCCAGCAGTGAAATACTAGGCGCTAGCACAGATACGCAGTATTTT
>TRBJ2-2|TRBV27|NA|NA
CASKQTGQNTGELFF
TGTGCCAGCAAGCAAACGGGACAGAACACCGGGGAGCTGTTTTTT
>TRBJ2-1|TRBV2|NA|few
CATYGGPTLHNEQFF
TGTGCCACCTACGGCGGCCCTACCCTTCACAATGAGCAGTTCTTC
>TRBJ1-4|TRBV20-1|NA|NA
CSATGPYNEKLFF
TGCAGTGCTACGGGCCCTTATAATGAAAAACTGTTTTTT
>TRBJ2-2|TRBV4-2|TRBD2|few
CASSRKTSGGFNTGELFF
TGTGCCAGCAGCCGAAAGACTAGCGGGGGGTTTAACACCGGGGAGCTGTTTTTT
>TRBJ2-2|TRBV5-1|TRBD2|NA
CASSLAVAGGPGELFF
TGCGCCAGCAGCTTGGCGGTAGCGGGAGGGCCCGGGGAGCTGTTTTTT
>TRBJ2-2|TRBV6-1|TRBD1|once
CASSPLTGAAGTGELFF
TGTGCCAGCAGTCCACTGACAGGGGCGGCGGGTACCGGGGAGCTGTTTTTT
>TRBJ2-5|TRBV18|TRBD1|few
CASSPETGVFQETQYF
TGTGCCAGCTCACCAGAGACAGGGGTTTTCCAAGAGACCCAGTACTTC
>TRBJ2-4|TRBV19|NA|NA
CASKDGQYKNIQYF
TGTGCCAGTAAGGACGGTCAATACAAAAACATTCAGTACTTC
>TRBJ1-1|TRBV10-3|NA|many
CAINSRNTEAFF
TGTGCCATCAACTCACGGAACACTGAAGCTTTCTTT
>TRBJ2-2|TRBV6-1|NA|few
CASSPLPVQGMNGELFF
TGTGCCAGCAGTCCCCTACCGGTTCAGGGAATGAACGGGGAGCTGTTTTTT
>TRBJ1-2|TRBV28|TRBD1|NA
CASMGDRIHVIYGYTF
TGTGCCAGCATGGGGGACAGGATCCACGTTATCTATGGCTACACCTTC
>TRBJ2-5|TRBV20-1|NA|few
CGGGRETQYF
TGCGGGGGGGGGCGGGAGACCCAGTACTTC
>TRBJ1-3|TRBV20-1|NA|NA
CSATRQITFSGNTIYF
TGCAGTGCTACACGACAGATTACTTTCTCTGGAAACACCATATATTTT
>TRBJ2-7|TRBV5-1|NA|many
CASRRDQGTYEQYF
TGCGCCAGCAGACGGGACCAAGGGACCTACGAGCAGTACTTC
>TRBJ2-7|TRBV11-2|NA|many
CASSLAGTYEQYF
TGTGCCAGCAGCTTAGCAGGGACCTACGAGCAGTACTTC
>TRBJ1-4|TRBV7-8|TRBD1|NA
CASSLRQGSNEKLFF
TGTGCCAGCAGCCTCAGACAGGGAAGTAATGAAAAACTGTTTTTT
>TRBJ2-3|TRBV3-1|TRBD2|few
CASSQETGLAGSDTQYF
TGTGCCAGCAGCCAAGAAACGGGACTAGCGGGGTCCGATACGCAGTATTTT
>TRBJ2-1|TRBV12-3/TRBV12-4|TRBD2|many
CASSHRTSGRYEQFF
TGTGCCAGCAGTCATCGGACTAGCGGGAGATATGAGCAGTTCTTC
>TRBJ1-5|TRBV3-1|NA|few
CASCQEIGNNQPQHF
TGTGCCTCCTGCCAAGAAATAGGGAACAATCAGCCCCAGCATTTT
>TRBJ2-5|TRBV5-6|NA|many
CASSLTLETQYF
TGTGCCAGCAGCTTGACGTTGGAGACCCAGTACTTC
>TRBJ1-1|TRBV5-1|NA|many
CASRPRAPNTEAFF
TGCGCCAGCAGACCCCGGGCACCGAACACTGAAGCTTTCTTT